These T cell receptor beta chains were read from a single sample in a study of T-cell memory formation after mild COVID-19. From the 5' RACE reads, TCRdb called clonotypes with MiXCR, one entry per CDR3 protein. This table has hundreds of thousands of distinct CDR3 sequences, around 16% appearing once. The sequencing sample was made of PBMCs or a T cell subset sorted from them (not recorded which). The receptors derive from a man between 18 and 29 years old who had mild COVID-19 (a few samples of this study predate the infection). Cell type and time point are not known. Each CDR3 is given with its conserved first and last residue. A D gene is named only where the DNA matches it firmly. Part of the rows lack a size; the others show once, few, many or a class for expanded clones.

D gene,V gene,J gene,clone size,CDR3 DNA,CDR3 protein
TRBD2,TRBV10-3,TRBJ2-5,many,TGTGCCATCAGTGCAAGACTAGCGGAGGGGGAGACCCAGTACTTC,CAISARLAEGETQYF
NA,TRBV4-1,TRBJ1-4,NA,TGCGCCAGCAGCCAACACGGTGAAAAACTGTTTTTT,CASSQHGEKLFF
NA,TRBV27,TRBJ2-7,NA,TGTGCCAGCAGTTTGAGCAGAACCTACGAGCAGTACTTC,CASSLSRTYEQYF
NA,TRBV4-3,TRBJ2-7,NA,TGCGCCAGCAGCCAAGACACTAGCCTAACGGACGAGCAGTACTTC,CASSQDTSLTDEQYF
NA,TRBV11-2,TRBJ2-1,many,TGTGCCAGCAGCTTAGATATGTACGGGAATGAGCAGTTCTTC,CASSLDMYGNEQFF
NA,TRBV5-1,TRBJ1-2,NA,TGCGCCAGCAGCCTCCTGGGGACCTATGGCTACACCTTC,CASSLLGTYGYTF
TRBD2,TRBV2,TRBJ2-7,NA,TGTGCCAGCTCAGACCCTAGCGGGGGGGCGTACGAGCAGTACTTC,CASSDPSGGAYEQYF
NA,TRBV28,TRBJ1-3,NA,TGTGCCAGCAGTTTAAGCCCAGGGGCCTCTGGAAACACCATATATTTT,CASSLSPGASGNTIYF
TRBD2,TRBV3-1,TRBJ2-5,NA,TGTGCCAGCAGCCCCTACCCCGGGACTAGCGGGGCGGAGACCCAGTACTTC,CASSPYPGTSGAETQYF
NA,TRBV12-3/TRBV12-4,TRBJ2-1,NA,TGTGCCAGCAGTTTGGCCGATGAGCAGTTCTTC,CASSLADEQFF
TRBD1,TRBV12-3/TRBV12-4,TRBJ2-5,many,TGTGCCAGCAGTCCACGAGGACAGGGGATCATTGGGACCCAGTACTTC,CASSPRGQGIIGTQYF
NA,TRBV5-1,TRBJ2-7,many,TGCGCCAGCAGCTCCGCTGAGGCTAGCTACTACGAGCAGTACTTC,CASSSAEASYYEQYF
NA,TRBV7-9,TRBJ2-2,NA,TGTGCCAGCGTCCCTGAGGGGGCCGGGGAGCTGTTTTTT,CASVPEGAGELFF
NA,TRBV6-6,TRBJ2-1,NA,TGTGCCAGCAGTTACTACCGGGGGGCCGCCAATGAGCAGTTCTTC,CASSYYRGAANEQFF
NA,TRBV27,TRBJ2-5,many,TGTGCCAGCAGTCCCTTTCCAGGGGAGTACCAAGAGACCCAGTACTTC,CASSPFPGEYQETQYF
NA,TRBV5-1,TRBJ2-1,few,TGCGCCAGCAGCCCACCAACAGCGGGCGAAAAGCGCAATGAGCAGTTCTTC,CASSPPTAGEKRNEQFF
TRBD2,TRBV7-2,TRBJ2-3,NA,TGTGCCAGCAGCCCCGGGGTAGCGGGGTATACGCAGTATTTT,CASSPGVAGYTQYF
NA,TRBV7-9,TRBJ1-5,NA,TGTGCCAGCAGCCGGAACAATCAGCCCCAGCATTTT,CASSRNNQPQHF
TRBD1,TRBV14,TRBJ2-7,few,TGTGCCAGCAGCCCTCGTCCCGGGACAGGGGAAGAGCAGTACTTC,CASSPRPGTGEEQYF
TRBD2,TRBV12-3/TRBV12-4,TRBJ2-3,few,TGTGCCAGCAGGGATAGCGGGGGTGCAGATACGCAGTATTTT,CASRDSGGADTQYF
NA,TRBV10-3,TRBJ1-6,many,TGTGCCATCACCACGGACCCGAGGGATTCACCCCTCCACTTT,CAITTDPRDSPLHF
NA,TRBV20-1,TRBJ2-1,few,TGCAGTGCCCGCCGGCCCTCGGGAAATGAGCAGTTCTTC,CSARRPSGNEQFF
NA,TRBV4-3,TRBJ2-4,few,TGCGCCAGCAGCCAAGGGGCGTTGGGACGCGGGGACATTCAGTACTTC,CASSQGALGRGDIQYF